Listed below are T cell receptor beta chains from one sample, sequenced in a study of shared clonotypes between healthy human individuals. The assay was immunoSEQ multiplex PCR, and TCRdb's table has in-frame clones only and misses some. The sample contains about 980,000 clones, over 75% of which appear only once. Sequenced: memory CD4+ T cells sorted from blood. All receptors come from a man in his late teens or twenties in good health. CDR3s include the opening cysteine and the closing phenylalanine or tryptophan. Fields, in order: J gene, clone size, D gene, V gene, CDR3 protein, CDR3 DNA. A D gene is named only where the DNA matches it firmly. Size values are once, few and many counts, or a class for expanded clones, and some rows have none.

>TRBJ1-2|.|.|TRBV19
CASTTAISRLHTNYGYTF
TGTGCCAGTACGACCGCCATTTCGCGCCTCCATACTAACTATGGCTACACCTTC
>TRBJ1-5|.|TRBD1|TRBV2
CASSGTGVNQPQHF
TGTGCCAGCAGTGGGACAGGGGTTAATCAGCCCCAGCATTTT
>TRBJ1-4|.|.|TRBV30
CAWRALSEKLFF
TGTGCCTGGAGAGCCCTTTCGGAAAAACTGTTTTTT
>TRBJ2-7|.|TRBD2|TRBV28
CASSPGLAGSEQYF
TGTGCCAGCAGCCCCGGACTAGCGGGGTCCGAGCAGTACTTC
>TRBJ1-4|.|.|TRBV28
CASSFREKLFF
TGTGCCAGCAGTTTTCGGGAAAAACTGTTTTTT
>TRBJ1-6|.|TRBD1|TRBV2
CASRARQGENSPLHF
TGTGCCAGCAGGGCTAGACAGGGAGAGAATTCACCCCTCCACTTT
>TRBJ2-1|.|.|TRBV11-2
CASSYLGDEQFF
TGTGCCAGCAGCTACCTCGGGGATGAGCAGTTCTTC
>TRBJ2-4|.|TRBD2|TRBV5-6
CASSRRTSGLGGKNIQYF
TGTGCCAGCAGCCGCAGGACTAGCGGCCTCGGGGGCAAAAACATTCAGTACTTC
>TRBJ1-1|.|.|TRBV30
CAWSVLSWGAEAFF
TGTGCCTGGAGTGTACTGTCATGGGGGGCTGAAGCTTTCTTT
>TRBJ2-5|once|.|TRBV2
CASSRQVQETQYF
TGTGCCAGCAGTCGACAGGTTCAAGAGACCCAGTACTTC
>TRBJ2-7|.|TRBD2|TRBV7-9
CASSSPWGGEQYF
TGTGCCAGCAGCTCACCTTGGGGGGGCGAGCAGTACTTC
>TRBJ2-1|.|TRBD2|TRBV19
CASSIRLAGEVWGRNEQFF
TGTGCCAGTAGTATCCGACTAGCGGGAGAAGTTTGGGGTCGGAATGAGCAGTTCTTC
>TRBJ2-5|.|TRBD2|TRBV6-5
CASSDLAAETQYF
TGTGCCAGCAGCGACCTAGCGGCTGAGACCCAGTACTTC
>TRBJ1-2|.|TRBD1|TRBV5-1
CASSEGTGVGGYTF
TGCGCCAGCAGCGAAGGGACAGGGGTCGGGGGCTACACCTTC
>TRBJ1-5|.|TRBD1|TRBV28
CASSSGQIWQPQHF
TGTGCCAGCAGTTCGGGACAGATATGGCAGCCCCAGCATTTT
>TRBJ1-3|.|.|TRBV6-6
CASSDDAAGNTIYF
TGTGCCAGCAGTGACGACGCGGCTGGAAACACCATATATTTT
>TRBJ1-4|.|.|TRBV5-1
CASSLPTGANEKLFF
TGCGCCAGCAGCTTGCCTACCGGGGCTAATGAAAAACTGTTTTTT
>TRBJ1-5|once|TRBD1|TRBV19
CASQGWVDQPQHF
TGTGCCTCACAGGGGTGGGTAGATCAGCCCCAGCATTTT
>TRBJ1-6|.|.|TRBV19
CASSILPGNNSPLHF
TGTGCCAGTAGTATTTTGCCCGGGAATAATTCACCCCTCCACTTT
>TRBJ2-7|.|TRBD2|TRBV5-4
CASSLGWSSGSYEQYF
TGTGCCAGCAGCTTGGGGTGGTCTAGCGGGAGCTACGAGCAGTACTTC
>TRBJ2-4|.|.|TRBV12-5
CASGLGRDKNIQYF
TGTGCTAGTGGTTTGGGACGGGATAAAAACATTCAGTACTTC
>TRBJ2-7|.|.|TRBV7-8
CASSPSGWSYEQYF
TGTGCCAGCAGCCCCTCTGGTTGGTCCTACGAGCAGTACTTC
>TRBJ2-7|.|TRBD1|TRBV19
CASIPGTASYEQYF
TGTGCCAGTATCCCCGGGACAGCGTCCTACGAGCAGTACTTC
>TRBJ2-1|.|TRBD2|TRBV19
CASSSLAGFYNEQFF
TGTGCCAGTAGTAGTCTAGCGGGGTTCTACAATGAGCAGTTCTTC
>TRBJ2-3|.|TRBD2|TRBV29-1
CSVETSGRPRADTQYF
TGCAGCGTTGAGACTAGCGGGAGACCCCGGGCAGATACGCAGTATTTT
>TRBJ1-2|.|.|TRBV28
CASLSPSTGSYGYTF
TGTGCCAGCCTATCCCCCTCAACAGGGTCCTATGGCTACACCTTC
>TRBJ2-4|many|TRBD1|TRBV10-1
CASSENQGAGNIQYF
TGCGCCAGCAGTGAGAACCAGGGGGCAGGAAACATTCAGTACTTC
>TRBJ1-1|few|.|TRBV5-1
CASSLFVSVMNTEAFF
TGCGCCAGCAGCTTGTTTGTGTCTGTCATGAACACTGAAGCTTTCTTT
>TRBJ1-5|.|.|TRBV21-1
CASSWGNQPQHF
TGTGCCAGCAGCTGGGGGAATCAGCCCCAGCATTTT
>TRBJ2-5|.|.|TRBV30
CAWSVREETQYF
TGTGCCTGGAGTGTACGGGAAGAGACCCAGTACTTC
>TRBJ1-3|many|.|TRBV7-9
CASSLATAGNSGNTIYF
TGTGCCAGCAGCTTAGCGACAGCCGGAAACTCTGGAAACACCATATATTTT
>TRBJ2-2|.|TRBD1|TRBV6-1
CASSGDRGWNTGELFF
TGTGCCAGCAGTGGAGACAGGGGGTGGAACACCGGGGAGCTGTTTTTT
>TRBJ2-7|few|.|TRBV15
CATSRVGFSYEQYF
TGTGCCACCAGCAGAGTTGGCTTCTCCTACGAGCAGTACTTC
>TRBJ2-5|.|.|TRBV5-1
CASSLNSGQETQYF
TGCGCCAGCAGCTTAAACAGCGGCCAAGAGACCCAGTACTTC
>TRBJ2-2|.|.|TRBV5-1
CASSLGGTTGELFF
TGCGCCAGCAGCTTGGGGGGAACCACCGGGGAGCTGTTTTTT
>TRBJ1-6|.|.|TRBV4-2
CASSQDLQGANSPLHF
TGTGCCAGCAGCCAAGATTTGCAGGGAGCTAATTCACCCCTCCACTTT
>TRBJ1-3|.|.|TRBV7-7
CASTLGGLAGNTIYF
TGTGCTAGCACCCTAGGGGGTCTAGCTGGAAACACCATATATTTT
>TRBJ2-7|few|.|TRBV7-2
CASSLLATLSYEQYF
TGTGCCAGCAGCTTACTAGCGACCCTTTCCTACGAGCAGTACTTC
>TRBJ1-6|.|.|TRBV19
CASRTAYNSPLHF
TGTGCCAGTAGGACGGCCTATAATTCACCCCTCCACTTT
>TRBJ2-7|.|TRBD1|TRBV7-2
CASSLASGTGSTRQYF
TGTGCCAGCAGCTTAGCTTCCGGGACAGGGTCTACGAGGCAGTACTTC
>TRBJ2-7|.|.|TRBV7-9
CASKSDGTYEQYF
TGTGCCAGCAAATCGGACGGGACCTACGAGCAGTACTTC
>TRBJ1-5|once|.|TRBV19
CASSTLGGELVQHF
TGTGCCAGTAGTACCCTCGGGGGGGAGTTAGTCCAGCATTTT
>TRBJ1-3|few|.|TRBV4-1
CASSHGTSGSGNTIYF
TGCGCCAGCAGTCATGGGACTTCTGGATCTGGAAACACCATATATTTT
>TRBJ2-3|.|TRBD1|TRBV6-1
CASSQGAKDTQYF
TGTGCCAGTAGCCAGGGGGCTAAAGATACGCAGTATTTT
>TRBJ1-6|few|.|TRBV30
CAWRTGNNSPLHF
TGTGCCTGGAGGACGGGGAACAATTCACCCCTCCACTTT
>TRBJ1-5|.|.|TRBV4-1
CASSQLGYSNQPQHF
TGCGCCAGCAGCCAATTAGGGTATAGCAATCAGCCCCAGCATTTT
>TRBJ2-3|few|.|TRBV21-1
CASRNPTSGAPDTQYF
TGTGCCAGCAGAAACCCGACTAGCGGGGCCCCAGATACGCAGTATTTT
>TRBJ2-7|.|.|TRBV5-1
CASSLGDSTYEQYF
TGCGCCAGCAGCTTGGGGGACTCTACCTACGAGCAGTACTTC
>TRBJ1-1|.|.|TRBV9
CASSVGTGEAFF
TGTGCCAGCAGCGTTGGGACCGGGGAAGCTTTCTTT
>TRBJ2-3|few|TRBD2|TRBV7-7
CASSLGGSGSSDTQYF
TGTGCTAGCAGCTTAGGCGGTAGCGGGAGTTCAGATACGCAGTATTTT
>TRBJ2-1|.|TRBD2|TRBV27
CASSPGLAESSYNEQFF
TGTGCCAGCAGTCCAGGACTAGCGGAGAGCTCCTACAATGAGCAGTTCTTC
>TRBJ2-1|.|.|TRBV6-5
CASSPPGYSYNEQFF
TGTGCCAGCAGCCCCCCGGGGTACTCCTACAATGAGCAGTTCTTC